The following is a T cell receptor beta chain sequence with its context. Its antigen remains unknown. Naive CD8 isolation took CD45RO-negative cells positively selected for CCR7 and excluded terminally differentiated effector memory CD45RA+ cells. How the authors handled the data: Filtering differed for immunoSEQ, which gave only junction sequences without quality scores. The data were produced by immunoSEQ multiplex PCR, yet TCRdb's version contains in-frame clones alone and is incomplete. V and J calls and clone size are as listed in that table; D and trimming were resolved from the DNA. The table lists some 2,000,000 clones, about 95% of them singletons. Trimming stripped 4 bases from V and 9 bases from J, with 15 bases between. Germline CDR1 and CDR2: LGHNA and YNFKEQ. This CDR3 is built from 13 residues. This sample is part of a study of shared clonotypes between healthy human individuals. Findings of the study overall: Few donors limited the genetic and exposure-history diversity represented.

The chain employs TRBV4-2 and TRBJ1-1; tentatively, D is TRBD1 (5 bases). The receptor's source is a man younger than 35 in good health. Sequencing was performed on naive CD8+ T cells sorted from blood. The CDR3 DNA reads as TGTGCCAGCAGCCGCTTACTTCCGGGACAAGCTTTCTTT. Amino acid sequence: CASSRLLPGQAFF.